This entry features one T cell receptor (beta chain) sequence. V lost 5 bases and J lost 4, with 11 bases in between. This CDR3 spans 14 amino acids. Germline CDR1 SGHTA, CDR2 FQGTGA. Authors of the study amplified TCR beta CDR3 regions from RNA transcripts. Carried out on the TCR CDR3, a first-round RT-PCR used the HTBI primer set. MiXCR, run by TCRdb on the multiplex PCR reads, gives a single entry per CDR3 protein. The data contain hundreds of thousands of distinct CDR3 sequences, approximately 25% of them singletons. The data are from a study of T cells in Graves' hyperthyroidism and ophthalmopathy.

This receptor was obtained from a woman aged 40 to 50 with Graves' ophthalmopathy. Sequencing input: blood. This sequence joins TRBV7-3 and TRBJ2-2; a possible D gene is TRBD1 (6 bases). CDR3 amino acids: CASSTGLGTGELFF. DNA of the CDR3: TGTGCCAGCAGCACAGGGTTGGGCACCGGGGAGCTGTTTTTT. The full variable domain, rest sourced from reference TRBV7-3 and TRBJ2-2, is GAGVSQTPSNKVTEKGKYVELRCDPISGHTALYWYRQSLGQGPEFLIYFQGTGAADDSGLPNDRFFAVRPEGSVSTLKIQRTERGDSAVYLCASSTGLGTGELFFGEGSRLTVL.